Listed below are T cell receptor beta chains from one sample, sequenced in a study of post-analysis software for immune sequencing data. TCRdb independently ran MiXCR on the PCR reads; one entry per CDR3 protein. Here the sample spans about 540,000 distinct CDR3 sequences, around 36% being singletons. The sequenced sample consisted of blood. The source is a girl aged 2 to 17 with multiple sclerosis. The CDR3 runs from the conserved cysteine through the conserved F or W. D genes are given only for firm matches. Clone sizes are given selectively: once, few, many, or a class where the clone is expanded.

d_call	j_call	clone_size	v_call	cdr3_aa	cdr3_nt
TRBD2	TRBJ2-1	-	TRBV20-1	CSARGNRGGWRDEQFF	TGCAGTGCTAGAGGGAATCGGGGGGGCTGGAGGGATGAGCAGTTCTTC
TRBD1	TRBJ1-1	-	TRBV7-2	CASSGGQVWGTEAFF	TGTGCCAGCAGCGGGGGACAGGTTTGGGGAACTGAAGCTTTCTTT
-	TRBJ1-2	-	TRBV10-3	CAISESQGLYGYTF	TGTGCCATCAGTGAGTCTCAGGGTCTCTATGGCTACACCTTC
TRBD2	TRBJ2-5	few	TRBV20-1	CSALLAGTQETQYF	TGCAGTGCTCTACTAGCGGGGACACAAGAGACCCAGTACTTC
TRBD1	TRBJ1-2	-	TRBV9	CASSTRTGRDGYTF	TGTGCCAGCAGCACTAGGACAGGGCGGGATGGCTACACCTTC
TRBD2	TRBJ2-3	once	TRBV4-1	CASGQGYVAGGPADTQYF	TGCGCCAGCGGCCAAGGTTATGTCGCGGGGGGCCCCGCAGATACGCAGTATTTT
-	TRBJ2-3	-	TRBV5-1	CASSLIVWSTDTQYF	TGCGCCAGCAGCTTAATCGTGTGGAGCACAGATACGCAGTATTTT
-	TRBJ1-5	-	TRBV18	CASSPRDLNQPQHF	TGTGCCAGCTCACCACGGGACCTCAATCAGCCCCAGCATTTT
TRBD2	TRBJ2-5	-	TRBV25-1	CASSGIAGLQETQYF	TGTGCCAGCAGCGGGATAGCGGGGTTACAAGAGACCCAGTACTTC
-	TRBJ2-4	-	TRBV27	CASSFKAKNIQYF	TGTGCCAGCAGTTTCAAGGCCAAAAACATTCAGTACTTC
TRBD2	TRBJ2-1	-	TRBV12-3/TRBV12-4	CASSRSGGVVRGSYNEQFF	TGTGCCAGCAGCCGGAGCGGGGGGGTGGTCCGAGGGTCCTACAATGAGCAGTTCTTC
TRBD2	TRBJ2-4	few	TRBV7-2	CASSRREAAKNIQYF	TGTGCCAGCAGCCGCCGGGAGGCGGCCAAAAACATTCAGTACTTC
-	TRBJ2-7	-	TRBV4-1	CASSPSAWLDYEQYF	TGCGCCAGCAGCCCTAGCGCCTGGCTCGACTACGAGCAGTACTTC
-	TRBJ2-1	-	TRBV19	CASSSIGAGGNEQFF	TGTGCCAGTAGCTCCATTGGGGCCGGGGGCAATGAGCAGTTCTTC
TRBD1	TRBJ1-1	-	TRBV29-1	CSAPRQGVGTEAFF	TGCAGCGCCCCCCGACAGGGGGTTGGGACTGAAGCTTTCTTT
-	TRBJ2-7	-	TRBV20-1	CSARDLTSGSYEQYF	TGCAGTGCTAGAGATTTGACGTCAGGATCCTACGAGCAGTACTTC
-	TRBJ2-1	few	TRBV6-6	CASSYSTGPASYNEQFF	TGTGCCAGCAGTTACTCCACAGGCCCAGCCTCCTACAATGAGCAGTTCTTC
TRBD1	TRBJ2-7	-	TRBV5-6	CASSWDRGEQYF	TGTGCCAGCAGCTGGGACAGGGGCGAGCAGTACTTC
-	TRBJ2-1	-	TRBV5-1	CASSLARINNEQFF	TGCGCCAGCAGCTTGGCCAGAATCAACAATGAGCAGTTCTTC
-	TRBJ2-5	-	TRBV6-2/TRBV6-3	CASRRFSGSEETQYF	TGTGCCAGCAGGAGATTTAGCGGATCAGAAGAGACCCAGTACTTC
-	TRBJ2-3	-	TRBV6-4	CANSDTGASTDTQYF	TGTGCCAACAGTGACACGGGCGCTAGCACAGATACGCAGTATTTT
-	TRBJ1-2	-	TRBV2	CASSEAASGSYGYTF	TGTGCCAGCAGTGAAGCGGCGTCAGGGAGCTATGGCTACACCTTC
-	TRBJ1-5	few	TRBV3-1	CASSQEGGGQPQHF	TGTGCCAGCAGCCAAGAGGGGGGAGGACAGCCCCAGCATTTT
TRBD1	TRBJ2-2	-	TRBV5-1	CASSLKGGPNTGELFF	TGCGCCAGCAGCTTGAAAGGGGGCCCGAACACCGGGGAGCTGTTTTTT
TRBD2	TRBJ2-3	-	TRBV27	CASMGGGATDTQYF	TGTGCCAGCATGGGCGGGGGGGCGACAGATACGCAGTATTTT
-	TRBJ1-1	-	TRBV11-3	CASSSSQNTEAFF	TGTGCCAGCAGCTCAAGCCAGAACACTGAAGCTTTCTTT
-	TRBJ2-3	-	TRBV5-6	CASSMTSTDTQYF	TGTGCCAGCAGCATGACCAGTACAGATACGCAGTATTTT
-	TRBJ2-7	-	TRBV5-1	CASSFSVGYEQYF	TGCGCCAGCAGCTTTAGCGTGGGCTACGAGCAGTACTTC
-	TRBJ1-1	-	TRBV20-1	CSAWPPRGENTEAFF	TGCAGTGCTTGGCCCCCGAGGGGGGAGAACACTGAAGCTTTCTTT
-	TRBJ2-2	-	TRBV20-1	CSAYRTGELFF	TGCAGTGCCTATCGTACCGGGGAGCTGTTTTTT
-	TRBJ2-7	-	TRBV27	CASSIRQPTYEQYF	TGTGCCAGCAGTATCCGGCAGCCTACCTACGAGCAGTACTTC